The TCR beta chain described here comes from a study of T cells after yellow fever vaccination. General study points: A minor fraction of clonotypes spanned both CD4 and CD8 compartments. Most clones from primary vaccination resurfaced after the booster (nearly 97% CD4, 88% CD8).

At least ten counts were recorded for this clonotype. The antigen remains undetermined. Germline assignment: CDR1 SGHDN and CDR2 FVKESK. This CDR3 is 18 amino acids long. Trimming removed 0 bases from V and 6 bases from J; junction bases left unmatched: 13. TCR cDNA, made by 5'RACE template switching, carried an added universal primer site and UMIs. TCRdb itself ran the 5' RACE reads through MiXCR, one entry per CDR3 protein. Here the sample spans about 220,000 distinct CDR3 sequences, approximately 3.2% being singletons. The genes are TRBV14 and TRBJ2-1, with 8 bases lining up with TRBD1. The sequences come from CD4+ T cells sorted from PBMCs, collected 10 days after the yellow fever booster vaccination. This sequence originates from a man aged 18 to 29 who received the YFV17D yellow fever vaccine. The CDR3 DNA sequence: TGTGCCAGCAGCCAAGATTATAAAAGAGGGACAGGTCCCAATGAGCAGTTCTTC. The encoded protein is CASSQDYKRGTGPNEQFF. The full variable domain, with the rest looked up from reference TRBV14 and TRBJ2-1, is EAGVTQFPSHSVIEKGQTVTLRCDPISGHDNLYWYRRVMGKEIKFLLHFVKESKQDESGMPNNRFLAERTGGTYSTLKVQPAELEDSGVYFCASSQDYKRGTGPNEQFFGPGTRLTVL.